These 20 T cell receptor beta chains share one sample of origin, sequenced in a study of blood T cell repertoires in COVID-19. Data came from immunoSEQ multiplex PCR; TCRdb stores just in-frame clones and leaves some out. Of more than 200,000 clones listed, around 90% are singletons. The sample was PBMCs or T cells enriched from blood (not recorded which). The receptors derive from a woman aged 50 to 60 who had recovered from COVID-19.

In nucleotides, the CDR3 is TGTGCCAGCAGTCGGTGGCAACCGGGAGAGCAGTACTTC. Protein: CASSRWQPGEQYF. V usage is TRBV2 and J usage is TRBJ2-7; tentative D call: TRBD2 (5 bases). Germline-derived CDR1 and CDR2 are SNHLY and FYNNEI. Trimming left V 5 bases short and J 7 bases short, with 15 bases between. The CDR3 runs to 13 residues.

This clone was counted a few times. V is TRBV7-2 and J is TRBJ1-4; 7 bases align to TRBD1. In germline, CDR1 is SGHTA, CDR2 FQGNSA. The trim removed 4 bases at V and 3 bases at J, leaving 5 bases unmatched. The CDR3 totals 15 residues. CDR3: CASSSRQGANEKLFF. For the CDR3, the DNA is TGTGCCAGCAGCTCCCGGCAGGGGGCTAATGAAAAACTGTTTTTT.

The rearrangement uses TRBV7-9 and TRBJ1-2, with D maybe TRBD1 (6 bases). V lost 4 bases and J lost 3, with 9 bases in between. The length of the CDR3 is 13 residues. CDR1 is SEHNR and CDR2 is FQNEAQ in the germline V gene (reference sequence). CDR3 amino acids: CASSSDRYYGYTF. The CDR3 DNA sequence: TGTGCCAGCAGCTCCGACAGGTACTATGGCTACACCTTC.

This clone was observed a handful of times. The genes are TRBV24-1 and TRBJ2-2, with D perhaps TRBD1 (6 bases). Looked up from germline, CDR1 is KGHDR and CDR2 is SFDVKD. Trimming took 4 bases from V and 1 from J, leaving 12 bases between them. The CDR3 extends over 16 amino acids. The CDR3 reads CATSEPGHRNTGELFF. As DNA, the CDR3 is TGTGCCACCAGTGAGCCGGGACACCGGAACACCGGGGAGCTGTTTTTT.

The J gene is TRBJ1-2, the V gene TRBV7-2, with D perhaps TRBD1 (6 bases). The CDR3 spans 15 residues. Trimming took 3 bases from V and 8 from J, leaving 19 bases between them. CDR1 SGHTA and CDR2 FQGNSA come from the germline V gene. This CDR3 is CASSLNPGDIYGYTF. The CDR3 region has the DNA TGTGCCAGCAGCTTGAACCCAGGGGACATCTACGGCTACACCTTC.

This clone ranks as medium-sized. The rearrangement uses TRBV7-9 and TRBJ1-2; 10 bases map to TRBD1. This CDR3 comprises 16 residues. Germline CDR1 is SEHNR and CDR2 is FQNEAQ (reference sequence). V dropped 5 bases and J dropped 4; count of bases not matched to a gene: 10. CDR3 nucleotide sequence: TGTGCCAGCAGCAAACCGGGACAGGGGACCGGCTATGGCTACACCTTC. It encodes CASSKPGQGTGYGYTF.

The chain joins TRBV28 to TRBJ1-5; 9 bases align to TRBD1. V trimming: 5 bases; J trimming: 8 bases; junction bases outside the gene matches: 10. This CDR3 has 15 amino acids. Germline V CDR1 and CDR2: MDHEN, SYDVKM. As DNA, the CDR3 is TGTGCCAGCAGTCCCGGGACAGGGTTCGGCAAGCCCCAGCATTTT. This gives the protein CASSPGTGFGKPQHF.

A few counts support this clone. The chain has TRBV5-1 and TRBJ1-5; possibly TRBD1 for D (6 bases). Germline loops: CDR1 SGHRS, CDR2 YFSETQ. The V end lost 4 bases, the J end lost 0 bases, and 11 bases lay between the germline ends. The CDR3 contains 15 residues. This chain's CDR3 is CASSATGNSNQPQHF. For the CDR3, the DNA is TGCGCCAGCAGCGCGACAGGAAATAGCAATCAGCCCCAGCATTTT.

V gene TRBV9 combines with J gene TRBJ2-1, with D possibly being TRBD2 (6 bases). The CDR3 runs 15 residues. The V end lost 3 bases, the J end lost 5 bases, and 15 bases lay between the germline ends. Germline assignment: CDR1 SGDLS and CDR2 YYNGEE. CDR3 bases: TGTGCCAGCAGCGGGAGGCTTAGCGGTAACAATGAGCAGTTCTTC. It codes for CASSGRLSGNNEQFF.

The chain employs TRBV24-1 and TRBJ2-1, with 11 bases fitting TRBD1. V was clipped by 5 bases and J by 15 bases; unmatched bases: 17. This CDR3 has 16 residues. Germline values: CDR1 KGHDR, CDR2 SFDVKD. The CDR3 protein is CATSGPGTGGSWVTFF. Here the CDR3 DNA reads TGTGCCACCAGTGGTCCCGGGACAGGGGGTTCGTGGGTCACGTTCTTC.

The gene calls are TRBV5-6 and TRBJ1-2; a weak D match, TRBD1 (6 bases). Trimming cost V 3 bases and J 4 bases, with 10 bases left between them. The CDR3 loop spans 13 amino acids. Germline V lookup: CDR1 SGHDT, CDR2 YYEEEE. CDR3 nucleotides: TGTGCCAGCAGCTCTGGACAGCCCTATGGCTACACCTTC. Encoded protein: CASSSGQPYGYTF. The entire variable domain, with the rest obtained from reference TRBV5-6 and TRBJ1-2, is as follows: DAGVTQSPTHLIKTRGQQVTLRCSPKSGHDTVSWYQQALGQGPQFIFQYYEEEERQRGNFPDRFSGHQFPNYSSELNVNALLLGDSALYLCASSSGQPYGYTFGSGTRLTVV.

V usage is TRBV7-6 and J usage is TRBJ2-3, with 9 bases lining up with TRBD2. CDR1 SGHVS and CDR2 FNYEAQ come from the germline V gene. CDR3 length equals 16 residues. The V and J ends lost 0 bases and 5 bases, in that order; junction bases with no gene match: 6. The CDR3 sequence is CASSLAAGGPGDTQYF. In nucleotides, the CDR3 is TGTGCCAGCAGCTTAGCGGCGGGAGGGCCTGGAGATACGCAGTATTTT.

In DNA form, the CDR3 reads TGTGCCAGCACCGCTAGCGGGAGTGGAGCAGATACGCAGTATTTT. The encoded protein is CASTASGSGADTQYF. This chain joins TRBV2 and TRBJ2-3, with TRBD2 matching 10 bases. This CDR3 is 15 amino acids long. CDR1 is SNHLY and CDR2 is FYNNEI in the germline V gene. The V and J ends lost 7 bases and 4 bases, in that order; junction bases with no gene match: 8.

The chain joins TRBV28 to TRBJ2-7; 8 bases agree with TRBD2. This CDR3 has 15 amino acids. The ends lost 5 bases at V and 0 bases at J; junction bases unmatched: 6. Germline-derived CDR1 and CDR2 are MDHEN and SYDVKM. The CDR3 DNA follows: TGTGCCAGCAGTCTTCTAGCGGGTCCCTCCTACGAGCAGTACTTC. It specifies CASSLLAGPSYEQYF.

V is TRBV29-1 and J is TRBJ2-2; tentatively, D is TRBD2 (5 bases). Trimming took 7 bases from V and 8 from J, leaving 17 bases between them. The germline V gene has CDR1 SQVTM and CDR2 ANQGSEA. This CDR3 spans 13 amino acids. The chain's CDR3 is CSAEAYRGGELFF. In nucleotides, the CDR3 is TGCAGCGCGGAGGCCTACCGGGGTGGGGAGCTGTTTTTT.

CDR3 amino acids: CASSWGQGNSPLHF. For the CDR3, the DNA is TGTGCCAGTAGCTGGGGACAGGGTAATTCACCCCTCCACTTT. This rearrangement joins TRBV19 to TRBJ1-6, with TRBD1 identical over 9 bases. The J segment lost 6 bases and the V segment lost 6 bases, leaving 3 bases of the junction unmatched. Germline assignment: CDR1 LNHDA and CDR2 SQIVND (reference sequence). There are 14 residues in the CDR3.

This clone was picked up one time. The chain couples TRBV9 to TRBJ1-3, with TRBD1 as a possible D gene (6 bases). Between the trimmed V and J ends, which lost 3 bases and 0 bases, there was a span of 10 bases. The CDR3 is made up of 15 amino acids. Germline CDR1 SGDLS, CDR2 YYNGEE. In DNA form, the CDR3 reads TGTGCCAGCAGCGAACAGGACAGCTCTGGAAACACCATATATTTT. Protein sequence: CASSEQDSSGNTIYF.

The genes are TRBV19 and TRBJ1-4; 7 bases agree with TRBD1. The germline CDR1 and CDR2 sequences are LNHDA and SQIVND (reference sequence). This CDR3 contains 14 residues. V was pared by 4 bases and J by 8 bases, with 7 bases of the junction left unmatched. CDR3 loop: CASSTGQTYEKLFF. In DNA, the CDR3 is TGTGCCAGTAGTACGGGACAGACTTACGAAAAACTGTTTTTT.

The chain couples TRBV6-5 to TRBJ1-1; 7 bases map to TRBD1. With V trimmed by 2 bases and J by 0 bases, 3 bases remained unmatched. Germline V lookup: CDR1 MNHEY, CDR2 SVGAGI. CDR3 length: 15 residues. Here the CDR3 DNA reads TGTGCCAGCAGTTACGAAGGGGGCATGAACACTGAAGCTTTCTTT. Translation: CASSYEGGMNTEAFF.

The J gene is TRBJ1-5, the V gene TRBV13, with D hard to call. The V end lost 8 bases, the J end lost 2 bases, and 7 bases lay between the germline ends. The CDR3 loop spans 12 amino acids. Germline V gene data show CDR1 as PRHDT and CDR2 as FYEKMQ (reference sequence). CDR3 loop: CASGAGNQPQHF. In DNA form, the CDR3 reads TGTGCCAGCGGTGCAGGCAATCAGCCCCAGCATTTT.